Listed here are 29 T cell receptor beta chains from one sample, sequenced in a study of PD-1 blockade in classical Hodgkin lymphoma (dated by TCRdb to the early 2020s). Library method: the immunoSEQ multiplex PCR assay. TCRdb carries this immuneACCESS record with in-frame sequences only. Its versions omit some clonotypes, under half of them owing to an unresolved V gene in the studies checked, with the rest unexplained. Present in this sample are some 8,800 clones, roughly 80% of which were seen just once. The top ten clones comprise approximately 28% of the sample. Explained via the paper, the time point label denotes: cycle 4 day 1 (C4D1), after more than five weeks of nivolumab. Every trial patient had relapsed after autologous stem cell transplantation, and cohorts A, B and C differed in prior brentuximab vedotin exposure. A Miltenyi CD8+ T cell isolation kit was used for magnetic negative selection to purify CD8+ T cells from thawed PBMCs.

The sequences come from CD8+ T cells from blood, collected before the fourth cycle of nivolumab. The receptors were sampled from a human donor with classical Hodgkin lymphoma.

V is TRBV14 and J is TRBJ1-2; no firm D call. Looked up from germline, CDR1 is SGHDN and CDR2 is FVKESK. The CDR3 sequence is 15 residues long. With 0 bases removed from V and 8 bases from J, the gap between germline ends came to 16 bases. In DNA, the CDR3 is TGTGCCAGCAGCCAAGATCGTGCTCACCCGGAAGGCTACACCTTC. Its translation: CASSQDRAHPEGYTF.

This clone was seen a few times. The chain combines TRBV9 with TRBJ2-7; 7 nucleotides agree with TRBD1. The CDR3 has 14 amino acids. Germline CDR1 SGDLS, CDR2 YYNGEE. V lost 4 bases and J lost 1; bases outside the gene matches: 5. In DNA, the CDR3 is TGTGCCAGCAGCCCCGGGACAGCATCCTACGAGCAGTACTTC. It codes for CASSPGTASYEQYF.

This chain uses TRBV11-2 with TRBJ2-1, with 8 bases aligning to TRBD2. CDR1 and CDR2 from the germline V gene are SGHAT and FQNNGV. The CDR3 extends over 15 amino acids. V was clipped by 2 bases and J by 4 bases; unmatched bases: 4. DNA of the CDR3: TGTGCCAGCAGCTTATCCCCTAGCGGGTACAATGAGCAGTTCTTC. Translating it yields CASSLSPSGYNEQFF. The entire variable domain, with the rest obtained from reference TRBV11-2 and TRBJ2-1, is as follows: EAGVAQSPRYKIIEKRQSVAFWCNPISGHATLYWYQQILGQGPKLLIQFQNNGVVDDSQLPKDRFSAERLKGVDSTLKIQPAKLEDSAVYLCASSLSPSGYNEQFFGPGTRLTVL.

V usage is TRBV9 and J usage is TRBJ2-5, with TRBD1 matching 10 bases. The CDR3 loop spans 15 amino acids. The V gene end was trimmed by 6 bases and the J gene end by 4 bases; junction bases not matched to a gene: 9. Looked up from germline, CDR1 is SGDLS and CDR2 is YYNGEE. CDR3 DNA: TGTGCCAGCACCTCCGGGACAGGGGACCCAGAGACCCAGTACTTC. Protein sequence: CASTSGTGDPETQYF.

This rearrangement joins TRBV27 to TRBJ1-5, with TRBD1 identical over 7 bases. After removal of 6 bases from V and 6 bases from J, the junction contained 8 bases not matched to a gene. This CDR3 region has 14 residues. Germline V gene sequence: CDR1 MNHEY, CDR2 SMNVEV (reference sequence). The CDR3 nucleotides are TGTGCCAGCAGCAAACAGGGGTTCGGTCAGCCCCAGCATTTT. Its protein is CASSKQGFGQPQHF.

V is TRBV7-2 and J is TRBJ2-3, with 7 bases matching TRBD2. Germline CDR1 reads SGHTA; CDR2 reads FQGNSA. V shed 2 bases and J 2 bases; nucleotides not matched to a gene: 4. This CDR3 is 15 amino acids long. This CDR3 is CASSLWGGITDTQYF. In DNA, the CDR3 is TGTGCCAGCAGCTTATGGGGGGGAATCACAGATACGCAGTATTTT.

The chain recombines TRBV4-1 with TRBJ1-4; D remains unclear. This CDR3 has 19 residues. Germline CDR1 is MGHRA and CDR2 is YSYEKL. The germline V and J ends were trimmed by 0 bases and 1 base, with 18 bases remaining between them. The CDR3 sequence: CASSQEDVRVRRTNEKLFF. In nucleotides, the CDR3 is TGCGCCAGCAGCCAAGAAGATGTGCGGGTTCGTAGAACTAATGAAAAACTGTTTTTT.

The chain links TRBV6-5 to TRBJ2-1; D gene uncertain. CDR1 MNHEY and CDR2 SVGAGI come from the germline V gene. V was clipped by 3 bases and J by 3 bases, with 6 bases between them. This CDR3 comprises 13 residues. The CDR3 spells CASSYTDYNEQFF. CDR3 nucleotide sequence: TGTGCCAGCAGTTATACGGACTACAATGAGCAGTTCTTC.

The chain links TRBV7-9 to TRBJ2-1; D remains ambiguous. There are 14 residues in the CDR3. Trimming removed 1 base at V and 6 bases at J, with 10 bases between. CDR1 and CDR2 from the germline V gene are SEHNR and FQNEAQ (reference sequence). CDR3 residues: CASSLGVSSNEQFF. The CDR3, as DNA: TGTGCCAGCAGCTTAGGGGTTAGCAGCAATGAGCAGTTCTTC. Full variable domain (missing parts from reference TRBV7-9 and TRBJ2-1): DTGVSQNPRHKITKRGQNVTFRCDPISEHNRLYWYRQTLGQGPEFLTYFQNEAQLEKSRLLSDRFSAERPKGSFSTLEIQRTEQGDSAMYLCASSLGVSSNEQFFGPGTRLTVL.

In DNA form, the CDR3 reads TGTGCCTGGAGTGTAACTAGCGGGGGGCCTGGAGAGACCCAGTACTTC. As protein: CAWSVTSGGPGETQYF. This chain uses TRBV30 with TRBJ2-5; 12 bases match TRBD2. There are 16 residues in the CDR3. The V and J ends lost 0 bases and 4 bases, in that order; junction bases with no gene match: 6. Germline V gene sequence: CDR1 GTSNPN, CDR2 SVGIG (reference sequence). Variable domain in full (rest from reference TRBV30 and TRBJ2-5): SQTIHQWPATLVQPVGSPLSLECTVEGTSNPNLYWYRQAAGRGLQLLFYSVGIGQISSEVPQNLSASRPQDRQFILSSKKLLLSDSGFYLCAWSVTSGGPGETQYFGPGTRLLVL.

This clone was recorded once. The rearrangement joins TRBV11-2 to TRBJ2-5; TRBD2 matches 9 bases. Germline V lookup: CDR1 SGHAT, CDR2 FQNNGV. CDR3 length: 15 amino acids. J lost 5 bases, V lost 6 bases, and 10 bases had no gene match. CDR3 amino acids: CASRTKRGAVETQYF. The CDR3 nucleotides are TGTGCCAGCAGGACGAAGCGGGGGGCCGTTGAGACCCAGTACTTC. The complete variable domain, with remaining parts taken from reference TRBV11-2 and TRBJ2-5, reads EAGVAQSPRYKIIEKRQSVAFWCNPISGHATLYWYQQILGQGPKLLIQFQNNGVVDDSQLPKDRFSAERLKGVDSTLKIQPAKLEDSAVYLCASRTKRGAVETQYFGPGTRLLVL.

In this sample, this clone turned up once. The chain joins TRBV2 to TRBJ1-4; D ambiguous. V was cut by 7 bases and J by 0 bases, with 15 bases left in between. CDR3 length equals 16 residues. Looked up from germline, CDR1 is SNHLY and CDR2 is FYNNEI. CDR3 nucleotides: TGTGCCAGCACCTGGACCGACGAATCAACTAATGAAAAACTGTTTTTT. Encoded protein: CASTWTDESTNEKLFF. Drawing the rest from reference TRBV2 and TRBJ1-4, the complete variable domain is EPEVTQTPSHQVTQMGQEVILRCVPISNHLYFYWYRQILGQKVEFLVSFYNNEISEKSEIFDDQFSVERPDGSNFTLKIRSTKLEDSAMYFCASTWTDESTNEKLFFGSGTQLSVL.

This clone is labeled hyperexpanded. CDR3 in DNA: TGTGCCAGCAGATTCCTACGGGGGCGAATTAGCAATCAGCCCCAGCATTTT. Translated, it gives CASRFLRGRISNQPQHF. The V and J genes are TRBV28 and TRBJ1-5; D perhaps matches TRBD1 (6 bases). V lost 6 bases to trimming and J lost 0 bases, with 18 bases between them. CDR1 is MDHEN and CDR2 is SYDVKM in the germline V gene. This CDR3 comprises 17 residues.

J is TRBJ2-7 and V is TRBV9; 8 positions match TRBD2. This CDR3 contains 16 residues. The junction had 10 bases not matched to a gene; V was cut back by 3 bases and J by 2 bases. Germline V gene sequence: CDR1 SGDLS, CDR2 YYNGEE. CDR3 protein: CASSASGTGGAYEQYF. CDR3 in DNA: TGTGCCAGCAGCGCCTCTGGGACGGGGGGGGCCTACGAGCAGTACTTC.

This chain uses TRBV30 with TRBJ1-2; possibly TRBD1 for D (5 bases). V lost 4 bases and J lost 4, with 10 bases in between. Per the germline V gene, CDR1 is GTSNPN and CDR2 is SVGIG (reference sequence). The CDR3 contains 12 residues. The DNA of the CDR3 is TGTGCCTGGACCCCAGGGCCCTATGGCTACACCTTC. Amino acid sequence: CAWTPGPYGYTF.

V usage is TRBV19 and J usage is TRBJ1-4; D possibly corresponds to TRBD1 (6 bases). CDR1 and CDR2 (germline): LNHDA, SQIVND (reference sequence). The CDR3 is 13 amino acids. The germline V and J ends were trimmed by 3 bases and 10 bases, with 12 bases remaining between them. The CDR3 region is CASSMGGPGKLFF. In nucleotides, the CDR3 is TGTGCCAGTAGTATGGGGGGCCCGGGAAAACTGTTTTTT.

The CDR3 region is CASSPAPGLAGPEQFF. Here the CDR3 DNA reads TGTGCCAGTAGTCCTGCCCCGGGACTAGCGGGGCCTGAGCAGTTCTTC. The chain joins TRBV19 to TRBJ2-1; TRBD2 aligns across 13 bases. The CDR3 spans 16 residues. Germline V gene data show CDR1 as LNHDA and CDR2 as SQIVND (reference sequence). After removal of 5 bases from V and 9 bases from J, the junction contained 10 bases not matched to a gene.

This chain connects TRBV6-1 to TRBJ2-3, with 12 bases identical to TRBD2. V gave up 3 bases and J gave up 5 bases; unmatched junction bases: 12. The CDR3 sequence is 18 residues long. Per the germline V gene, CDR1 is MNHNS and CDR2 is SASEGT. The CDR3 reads CASSDNRRTSGEVDTQYF. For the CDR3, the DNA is TGTGCCAGCAGTGATAACCGACGGACTAGCGGGGAGGTAGATACGCAGTATTTT.

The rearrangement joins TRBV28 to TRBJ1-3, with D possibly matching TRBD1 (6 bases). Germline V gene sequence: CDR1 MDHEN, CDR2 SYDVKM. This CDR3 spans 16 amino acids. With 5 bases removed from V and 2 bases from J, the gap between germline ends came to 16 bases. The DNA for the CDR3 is TGTGCCAGCAGTGAACTTACAGGGAGGGCTGGAAACACCATATATTTT. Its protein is CASSELTGRAGNTIYF.

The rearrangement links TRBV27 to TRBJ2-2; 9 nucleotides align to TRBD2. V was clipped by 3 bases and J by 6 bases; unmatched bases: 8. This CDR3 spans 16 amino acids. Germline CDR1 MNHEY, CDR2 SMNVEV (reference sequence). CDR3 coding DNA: TGTGCCAGCAGTTTCCTAGCGGGGTTATGGGCCGGGGAGCTGTTTTTT. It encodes CASSFLAGLWAGELFF.

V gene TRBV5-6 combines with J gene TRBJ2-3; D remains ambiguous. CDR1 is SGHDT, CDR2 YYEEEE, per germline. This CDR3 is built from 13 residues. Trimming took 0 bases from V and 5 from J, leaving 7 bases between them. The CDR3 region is CASSLVTGDTQYF. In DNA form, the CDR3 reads TGTGCCAGCAGCTTGGTAACGGGAGATACGCAGTATTTT.

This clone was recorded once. For the CDR3, the DNA is TGTGCCAGCAGCTTAGCTAGGGGGCCCTACTACGAGCAGTACTTC. Amino acid sequence: CASSLARGPYYEQYF. The rearrangement joins TRBV7-9 to TRBJ2-7; TRBD1 aligns across 7 bases. Germline V gives CDR1 SEHNR, CDR2 FQNEAQ (reference sequence). V shed 0 bases, J shed 3 bases, and the junction held 5 bases outside the gene matches. CDR3 length: 15 residues.

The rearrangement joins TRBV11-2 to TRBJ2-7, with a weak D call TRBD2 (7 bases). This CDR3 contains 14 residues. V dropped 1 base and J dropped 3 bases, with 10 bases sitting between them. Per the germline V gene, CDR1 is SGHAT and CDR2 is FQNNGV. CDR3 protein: CASSLGGGGYEQYF. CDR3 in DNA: TGTGCCAGCAGCTTAGGAGGGGGGGGCTACGAGCAGTACTTC. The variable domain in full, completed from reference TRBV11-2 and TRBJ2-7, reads EAGVAQSPRYKIIEKRQSVAFWCNPISGHATLYWYQQILGQGPKLLIQFQNNGVVDDSQLPKDRFSAERLKGVDSTLKIQPAKLEDSAVYLCASSLGGGGYEQYFGPGTRLTVT.

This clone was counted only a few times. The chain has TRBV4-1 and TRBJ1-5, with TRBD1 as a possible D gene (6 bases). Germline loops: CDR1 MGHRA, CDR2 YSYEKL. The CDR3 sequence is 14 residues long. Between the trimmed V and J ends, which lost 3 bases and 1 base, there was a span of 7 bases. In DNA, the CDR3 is TGCGCCAGCAGCCACAGGGGAAGCAATCAGCCCCAGCATTTT. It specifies CASSHRGSNQPQHF.

CDR3 protein: CASSIGGPNEKLFF. The CDR3 nucleotides are TGTGCCAGTAGTATAGGGGGCCCTAATGAAAAACTGTTTTTT. This sequence joins TRBV19 and TRBJ1-4, with a possible D match to TRBD1 (5 bases). Germline V CDR1 and CDR2: LNHDA, SQIVND (reference sequence). There are 14 residues in the CDR3. V was shortened by 1 base and J by 3 bases, with 6 bases between the two germline ends. The complete variable domain, with remaining parts taken from reference TRBV19 and TRBJ1-4, reads DGGITQSPKYLFRKEGQNVTLSCEQNLNHDAMYWYRQDPGQGLRLIYYSQIVNDFQKGDIAEGYSVSREKKESFPLTVTSAQKNPTAFYLCASSIGGPNEKLFFGSGTQLSVL.

CDR3 residues: CASSPDRDRRYEQYF. CDR3 coding DNA: TGTGCCAGCAGCCCGGACCGGGACAGGCGATACGAGCAGTACTTC. The genes are TRBV7-2 and TRBJ2-7; 8 nucleotides line up with TRBD1. The ends lost 5 bases at V and 4 bases at J; junction bases unmatched: 10. This CDR3 has 15 amino acids. CDR1 and CDR2 from the germline V gene are SGHTA and FQGNSA.

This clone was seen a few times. The CDR3 nucleotides are TGTGCCGCAGGGCAGGGATATGGCTACACCTTC. Residues: CAAGQGYGYTF. This chain joins TRBV6-1 and TRBJ1-2; D perhaps matches TRBD1 (5 bases). This CDR3 has 11 residues. Trimming pared 11 bases from V and 5 bases from J, leaving 12 bases between. Germline V gene data show CDR1 as MNHNS and CDR2 as SASEGT.

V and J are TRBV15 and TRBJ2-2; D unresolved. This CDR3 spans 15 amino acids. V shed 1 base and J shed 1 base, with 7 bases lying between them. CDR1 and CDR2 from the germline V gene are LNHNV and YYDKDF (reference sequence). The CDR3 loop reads CATSRGRLNTGELFF. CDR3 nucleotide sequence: TGTGCCACCAGCAGAGGACGGCTGAACACCGGGGAGCTGTTTTTT.

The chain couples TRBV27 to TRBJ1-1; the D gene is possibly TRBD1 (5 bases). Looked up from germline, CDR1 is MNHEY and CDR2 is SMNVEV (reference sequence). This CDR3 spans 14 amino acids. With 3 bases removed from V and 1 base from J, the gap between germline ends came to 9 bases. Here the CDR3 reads CASSFSTGNTEAFF. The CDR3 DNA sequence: TGTGCCAGCAGTTTTTCTACAGGGAACACTGAAGCTTTCTTT.